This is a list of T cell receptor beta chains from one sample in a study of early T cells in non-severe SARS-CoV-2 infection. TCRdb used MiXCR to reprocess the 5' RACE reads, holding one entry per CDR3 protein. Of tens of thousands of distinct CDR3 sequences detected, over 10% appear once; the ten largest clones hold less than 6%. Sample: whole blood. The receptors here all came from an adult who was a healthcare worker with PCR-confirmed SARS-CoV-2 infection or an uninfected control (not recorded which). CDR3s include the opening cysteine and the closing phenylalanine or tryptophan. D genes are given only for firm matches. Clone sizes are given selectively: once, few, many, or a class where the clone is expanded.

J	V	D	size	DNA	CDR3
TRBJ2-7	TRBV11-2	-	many	TGTGCCAGCCTGGGAGACGAGCAGTACTTC	CASLGDEQYF
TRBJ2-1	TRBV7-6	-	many	TGTGCCAGCAGCTTAGAGGCGGGGAGCTCCTACAATGAGCAGTTCTTC	CASSLEAGSSYNEQFF
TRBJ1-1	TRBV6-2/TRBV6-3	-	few	TGTGCCAGCAGTCCCGGACCGGGTACACTGAAGACTGAAGCTTTCTTT	CASSPGPGTLKTEAFF
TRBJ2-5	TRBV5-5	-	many	TGTGCCAGCCGACGGACCAACCAAGAGACCCAGTACTTC	CASRRTNQETQYF
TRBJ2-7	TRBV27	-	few	TGTGCCAGCAGTTTAGGGGGAGTCTCCTACGAGCAGTACTTC	CASSLGGVSYEQYF
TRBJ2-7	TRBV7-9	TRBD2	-	TGTGCCAGCAGCCTAGGGACTAACGAGCAGTACTTC	CASSLGTNEQYF
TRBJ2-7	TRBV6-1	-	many	TGTGCCACTTTTAGACTAGGCCGCGAGCAGTACTTC	CATFRLGREQYF
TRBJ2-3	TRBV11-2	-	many	TGTGCCAGCAGCTTACGGGGGACTAGCACAGATACGCAGTATTTT	CASSLRGTSTDTQYF
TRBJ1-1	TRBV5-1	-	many	TGCGCCAGCAGCCCAGGCATGAACACTGAAGCTTTCTTT	CASSPGMNTEAFF
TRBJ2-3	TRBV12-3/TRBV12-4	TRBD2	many	TGTGCCAGCACCTCATCCGATGAGACTAGCGGGGGGGCCGAACCAGGTACGCAGTATTTT	CASTSSDETSGGAEPGTQYF
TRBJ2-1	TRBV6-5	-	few	TGTGCCAGTCACCCCGGGGGGCCCTACAATGAGCAGTTCTTC	CASHPGGPYNEQFF
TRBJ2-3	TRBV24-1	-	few	TGTGCCACCAGTGATTTTAATAGGACCCTTGGGGGCGCCACAGATACGCAGTATTTT	CATSDFNRTLGGATDTQYF
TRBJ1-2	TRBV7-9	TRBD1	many	TGTGCCAGCAGCCTAAACGACAGGGGTAACTATGGCTACACCTTC	CASSLNDRGNYGYTF
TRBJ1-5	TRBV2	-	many	TGTGCCAGCAATGGGGATAGCAATCAGCCCCAGCATTTT	CASNGDSNQPQHF
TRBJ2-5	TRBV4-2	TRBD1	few	TGTGCCAGCAGCCAACCCGGACAGGCCCAAGAGACCCAGTACTTC	CASSQPGQAQETQYF
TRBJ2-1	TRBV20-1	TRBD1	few	TGCAGTGCTCGCCCTAGGGACAGGTCTGTCAATGAGCAGTTCTTC	CSARPRDRSVNEQFF